The rows below give T cell receptor beta chains drawn from one sample of a study of blood T cell repertoires in COVID-19. Assay: immunoSEQ multiplex PCR; the TCRdb copy retains only in-frame clones and omits some. This table has roughly 120,000 clones, roughly 83% appearing once. The sequenced material came from peripheral blood. The receptor source for this set is a man between 25 and 39 years old with acute or convalescent COVID-19. Both conserved end residues are part of each CDR3. A D gene is named only where the DNA matches it firmly. The size of a clone is reported for some rows only, either as once, few or many, or as a class for expanded clones.

D gene	V gene	clone size	J gene	CDR3 protein	CDR3 DNA
TRBD1	TRBV18	.	TRBJ2-7	CASSPDRNSYEQYF	TGTGCCAGCTCACCGGACAGGAACTCCTACGAGCAGTACTTC
.	TRBV5-6	.	TRBJ1-5	CASSPSPTGGQPQHF	TGTGCCAGCAGCCCCAGCCCGACGGGAGGTCAGCCCCAGCATTTT
.	TRBV6-5	.	TRBJ1-3	CASIGGKVSGNTIYF	TGTGCCAGCATCGGGGGGAAGGTCTCTGGAAACACCATATATTTT
.	TRBV3-1/TRBV3-2	.	TRBJ2-1	CASSQVPSVYNEQFF	TGTGCCAGCAGCCAGGTCCCTAGCGTTTACAATGAGCAGTTCTTC
.	TRBV7-9	.	TRBJ2-1	CASSTLASEQFF	TGTGCCAGCAGCACCCTAGCGAGTGAGCAGTTCTTC
.	TRBV5-1	.	TRBJ2-6	CASSWRTAGANVLTF	TGCGCCAGCAGCTGGAGGACGGCCGGGGCCAACGTCCTGACTTTC
TRBD1	TRBV7-8	.	TRBJ1-3	CASSLAGTGGRLFGNTIYF	TGTGCCAGCAGCTTAGCGGGGACAGGGGGCCGGCTATTTGGAAACACCATATATTTT
.	TRBV3-1/TRBV3-2	.	TRBJ1-3	CASSQSRPGRNTIYF	TGTGCCAGCAGCCAATCTCGGCCTGGGCGAAACACCATATATTTT
.	TRBV9	.	TRBJ2-1	CASSVVARAFNEQFF	TGTGCCAGCAGCGTAGTTGCCAGGGCTTTCAATGAGCAGTTCTTC
.	TRBV6-5	.	TRBJ1-1	CASIEPMNTEAFF	TGTGCCAGCATAGAACCTATGAACACTGAAGCTTTCTTT
TRBD1	TRBV7-3	.	TRBJ2-2	CASSPGQVEYTGELFF	TGTGCCAGCAGCCCGGGACAGGTTGAGTACACCGGGGAGCTGTTTTTT
TRBD1	TRBV9	.	TRBJ1-1	CASSEGQRNTEAFF	TGTGCCAGCAGCGAGGGACAGAGGAACACTGAAGCTTTCTTT
.	TRBV3-1/TRBV3-2	.	TRBJ1-1	CASSQFTGLETEAFF	TGTGCCAGCAGCCAATTTACAGGGCTTGAGACTGAAGCTTTCTTT
.	TRBV9	few	TRBJ1-2	CASSVSHSGGVHGYTF	TGTGCCAGCAGCGTCTCCCACTCGGGGGGCGTCCATGGCTACACCTTC
TRBD2	TRBV27	.	TRBJ2-1	CASSLSTSGYNEQFF	TGTGCCAGCAGTTTATCGACTAGCGGTTACAATGAGCAGTTCTTC
.	TRBV7-9	.	TRBJ1-1	CASSTGMNTEAFF	TGTGCCAGCAGCACAGGGATGAACACTGAAGCTTTCTTT
TRBD1	TRBV7-9	.	TRBJ1-2	CASSSTGERYTF	TGTGCCAGCAGCTCCACAGGGGAACGATACACCTTC
.	TRBV5-6	.	TRBJ2-7	CASSLDGSYEQYF	TGTGCCAGCAGCTTGGACGGGTCCTACGAGCAGTACTTC
.	TRBV6-6	.	TRBJ1-2	CASSYSSTDYGYIF	TGTGCCAGCAGTTACTCTAGCACAGACTATGGCTACATCTTC
.	TRBV6-2/TRBV6-3	.	TRBJ1-1	CASSYGRLNTEAFF	TGTGCCAGCAGTTACGGGAGATTGAACACTGAAGCTTTCTTT
TRBD1	TRBV27	.	TRBJ2-7	CASSLGTATWKQYF	TGTGCCAGCAGTTTGGGGACAGCTACTTGGAAGCAGTACTTC
.	TRBV6-2/TRBV6-3	many	TRBJ2-7	CASSWGLTSYEQYF	TGTGCCAGCAGTTGGGGACTTACATCCTACGAGCAGTACTTC
.	TRBV27	once	TRBJ2-1	CASSPITRWSYNEQFF	TGTGCCAGCAGTCCCATTACTAGGTGGTCCTACAATGAGCAGTTCTTC
.	TRBV25-1	.	TRBJ2-2	CASSSGIGGELFF	TGTGCCAGCAGTTCCGGGATTGGCGGGGAGCTGTTTTTT
.	TRBV7-8	.	TRBJ1-1	CASSLARRTNTEAFF	TGTGCCAGCAGCTTAGCAAGGAGGACTAACACTGAAGCTTTCTTT
.	TRBV4-1	.	TRBJ2-5	CASSQTGTYQETQYF	TGCGCCAGCAGCCAGACTGGGACTTACCAAGAGACCCAGTACTTC
.	TRBV2	.	TRBJ2-3	CASRVLGHTDTQYF	TGTGCCAGCAGGGTGCTGGGGCACACAGATACGCAGTATTTT
.	TRBV5-4	.	TRBJ1-1	CASSLPRSTEAFF	TGTGCCAGCAGCTTGCCTCGGTCAACTGAAGCTTTCTTT
.	TRBV1	.	TRBJ2-7	CTSSLGRGSSGGVYEQYF	TGCACCAGCAGCCTCGGGCGCGGGTCTAGCGGGGGAGTGTACGAGCAGTACTTC
.	TRBV3-1/TRBV3-2	.	TRBJ1-2	CASSQVGGSGYTF	TGTGCCAGCAGCCAAGTAGGGGGAAGCGGCTACACCTTC
TRBD1	TRBV30	.	TRBJ1-5	CAWNPGGTGNQPQHF	TGTGCCTGGAATCCAGGGGGTACGGGCAATCAGCCCCAGCATTTT
.	TRBV29-1	few	TRBJ2-3	CSVGGGTDTQYF	TGCAGCGTTGGAGGTGGGACAGATACGCAGTATTTT
.	TRBV9	.	TRBJ2-5	CASSVFGARETQYF	TGTGCCAGCAGCGTATTTGGGGCGCGGGAGACCCAGTACTTC
.	TRBV28	.	TRBJ2-1	CASSFSAGVYNEQFF	TGTGCCAGCAGTTTTTCGGCAGGGGTGTACAATGAGCAGTTCTTC
.	TRBV27	few	TRBJ2-3	CASSLGSSWGGTDTQYF	TGTGCCAGCAGTTTAGGCTCTAGCTGGGGGGGCACAGATACGCAGTATTTT
TRBD1	TRBV13	.	TRBJ2-1	CASSWGWTGNYNEQFF	TGTGCCAGCAGCTGGGGGTGGACAGGGAACTACAATGAGCAGTTCTTC
.	TRBV19	.	TRBJ1-2	CASRVSNLGSGNYGYTF	TGTGCCAGTAGGGTCTCTAACCTAGGGTCGGGAAACTATGGCTACACCTTC
TRBD2	TRBV6-4	.	TRBJ2-3	CASSDWAGATDTQYF	TGTGCCAGCAGTGACTGGGCGGGAGCCACAGATACGCAGTATTTT
.	TRBV28	.	TRBJ2-3	CASSWPASGFLDTQYF	TGTGCCAGCAGTTGGCCGGCTAGTGGGTTTTTGGATACGCAGTATTTT
.	TRBV7-2	.	TRBJ1-2	CASSPVSLSRDGYTF	TGTGCCAGCAGCCCCGTTTCCCTCTCCAGGGATGGCTACACCTTC
TRBD1	TRBV27	.	TRBJ1-5	CASSISGTANNQPQHF	TGTGCCAGCAGCATTTCCGGGACAGCCAACAATCAGCCCCAGCATTTT
.	TRBV14	.	TRBJ2-2	CASSQLQVMTGELFF	TGTGCCAGCAGCCAGTTACAGGTTATGACCGGGGAGCTGTTTTTT
TRBD1	TRBV30	.	TRBJ2-1	CASGDRGDEQFF	TGTGCCTCCGGAGACAGGGGTGATGAGCAGTTCTTC
TRBD1	TRBV28	.	TRBJ1-3	CASSSQWATGTGNTIYF	TGTGCCAGCAGTTCTCAATGGGCGACAGGGACTGGAAACACCATATATTTT
.	TRBV9	.	TRBJ2-1	CASSPLSTNNEQFF	TGTGCCAGCAGCCCACTAAGTACCAACAATGAGCAGTTCTTC
TRBD1	TRBV11-2	.	TRBJ1-6	CASSFFDRGNSPLHF	TGTGCCAGCAGCTTTTTCGACAGGGGTAATTCACCCCTCCACTTT
TRBD1	TRBV19	.	TRBJ1-2	CASSMTGSTYGYTF	TGTGCCAGTAGTATGACAGGGAGTACCTATGGCTACACCTTC
TRBD1	TRBV6-2/TRBV6-3	many	TRBJ2-3	CASSHLPGQGTDTQYF	TGTGCCAGCAGCCACCTCCCGGGACAGGGAACAGATACGCAGTATTTT
TRBD1	TRBV27	.	TRBJ1-2	CASSFNTGANYGYTF	TGTGCCAGCAGTTTTAACACAGGGGCAAACTATGGCTACACCTTC
TRBD2	TRBV5-4	once	TRBJ2-1	CASSRAGGTYNEQFF	TGTGCCAGCAGTAGAGCGGGGGGGACTTACAATGAGCAGTTCTTC
TRBD1	TRBV5-6	.	TRBJ1-1	CASSLTGTVNTEAFF	TGTGCCAGCAGCTTAACCGGGACAGTGAACACTGAAGCTTTCTTT
.	TRBV5-1	.	TRBJ2-3	CASSLSDGGTTDTQYF	TGCGCCAGCAGCCTTTCGGATGGGGGGACCACAGATACGCAGTATTTT
.	TRBV11-2	few	TRBJ1-5	CASSLDRGGNQPQHF	TGTGCCAGCAGCTTAGATCGAGGCGGCAATCAGCCCCAGCATTTT
TRBD1	TRBV7-9	.	TRBJ2-7	CASSLASGQGKYEQYF	TGTGCCAGCAGCTTAGCTTCGGGACAGGGAAAATACGAGCAGTACTTC
TRBD2	TRBV10-3	.	TRBJ2-2	CAISRVSGRNGGELFF	TGTGCCATCAGTCGGGTTAGCGGGAGGAACGGCGGGGAGCTGTTTTTT